Listed here is a single T cell receptor beta chain. Its antigen remains unidentified. No much larger clone exists at a distance of one base, and base qualities are not known. TCRbeta CDR3 regions were amplified from genomic DNA by means of the immunoSEQ Assay, a bias-controlled multiplex PCR. In the original analysis: Within the assay, amplification of reference gene primers was used to estimate how many nucleated cells each sample contained. To quantify the absolute abundance of each unique TCRbeta CDR3 rearrangement, sequence reads were collapsed and filtered. For each sample, productive Simpson clonality was calculated by taking the square root of Simpson's diversity index across productive rearrangements. TCRdb holds this immuneACCESS table with in-frame rearrangements only. Some clones are missing; in checked studies, unresolved V genes explain under half, and the rest has no known cause. That table gives V, J and clone size, and the DNA gave D and trimming. The sample table contains around 100,000 clones; only one count was recorded for over 75% of them. The ten largest clones take up roughly 13% of the sample.

Collaborating institutions collected whole blood in K2EDTA tubes following their own protocols. Collaborator samples were shipped for TCRbeta analysis as frozen whole blood, isolated PBMCs, or DNA extracted from either sample type. The data were obtained in a study of blood T cell repertoires in COVID-19 (dated by TCRdb to 2020 to 2021). Background for the entire study: Samples from collaborators originated in the United States, Italy and Spain and spanned both the acute and convalescent phases of COVID-19. The prospective study material was composed of cDNA or gDNA derived from T cells, B-cell-depleted T cells, or PBMCs. Deeply sampled blood TCRbeta repertoires from subjects exposed to, actively infected with, or recovered from COVID-19 were included in the dataset. The repertoires were released in a freely available public database intended as a resource for research on the immune response to SARS-CoV-2. Samples came from the ongoing ImmuneRACE study (first 160 participants) plus 1,254 subjects from 6 global collaborators. Nearly every sample came with metadata listing a de-identified subject ID, COVID-19 status, age in years and sex. Where HLA class I and class II types were available, the types were taken from metadata supplied by the sample provider, not from assay-based typing.

The full study reports these points: The quantity of clinical and demographic metadata differed by source and by participant and was supplied without curation.

Sequencing used peripheral blood. This sequence originates from a human donor in a cohort sampled during active COVID-19.

The DNA reads as follows: TGTGCCACCAGCATTATAGCGGGAGCTGGGGGGGAGCAGTACTTC. Its translation is CATSIIAGAGGEQYF. Recombination connected TRBV15 to TRBJ2-7; 9 junctional bases match TRBD2. The CDR3 numbers 15 residues from cysteine through phenylalanine. Only CDR3 DNA is held: 45 bases, read in frame from base 1. Germline trimming amounts to 4 bases on V and 7 bases on J, with 11 as the count of junction bases outside the gene matches. Sequences LNHNV (CDR1) and YYDKDF (CDR2) are obtained from the germline V gene (reference sequence).